The present T cell receptor beta chain was sequenced within a study of T-cell reconstitution after alpha-beta-depleted transplantation in children. Library preparation (for TCRbeta) was performed with unique molecular identifiers. One entry per CDR3 protein, called by TCRdb with MiXCR from the PCR reads. The profile shows 200,000 to 250,000 distinct CDR3 sequences, roughly 11% of them singletons. This clonotype was seen repeatedly, ten times or more. The TCR sequence derives from a child under two years old with acute myeloid leukemia, due to receive a stem cell transplant. The material sequenced was PBMCs, taken before TCRalphabeta/CD19-depleted stem cell transplant.

CDR3 residues: CASSFQRIKETQYF. DNA of the CDR3: TGTGCCAGCAGCTTCCAGCGGATTAAAGAGACCCAGTACTTC. The rearrangement joins TRBV7-2 to TRBJ2-5; possibly TRBD2 for D (5 bases). The length of the CDR3 is 14 residues. In germline, CDR1 is SGHTA, CDR2 FQGNSA. V was cut by 3 bases and J by 3 bases, with 11 bases left in between.